This TCR beta chain was obtained from a study of cytomegalovirus exposure and HLA in healthy donors. The study, taken as a whole, reports: A later analysis showed HLA-associated TCR beta chains outstripping equally common others in clonal expansion.

The CDR3 is 18 residues long. The V segment lost 0 bases and the J segment 5 bases; nucleotides outside the gene matches: 13. Per the germline V gene, CDR1 is SGHTA and CDR2 is FQGTGA. The PCR contained 60 Vbeta and 13 Jbeta primers. Method: immunoSEQ multiplex PCR; TCRdb's copy keeps in-frame clones and lacks some. This listing includes about 49,000 clones. Donors had nominal health at sampling but likely had unrecorded immune exposures. In the case of this clone: Antigen: not known.

The sequenced material came from PBMCs. The clonotype was recovered from a man in his late teens or twenties in good health and CMV-seropositive. V gene TRBV7-3 combines with J gene TRBJ2-1; 7 bases match TRBD2. CDR3 in amino acids: CASSLTPPYREVHNEQFF. In DNA, the CDR3 is TGTGCCAGCAGCTTAACCCCGCCTTATCGGGAGGTTCACAATGAGCAGTTCTTC.